These 2 T cell receptor beta chains came from one sample sequenced in a study of shared clonotypes between healthy human individuals. Only in-frame clones appear in the TCRdb table, and some are missing; sequencing was by immunoSEQ multiplex PCR. This table holds 2 million to 2.5 million clones, 85% to 95% found once. Sequenced input: naive CD4+ T cells from PBMCs. Subset reported: CD45RA+ positively selected. These receptors all come from a man between 18 and 29 years old in good health. Some clones in this sample may be carry-over from other donors' samples.

The V and J genes are TRBV29-1 and TRBJ2-3, with D possibly matching TRBD2 (5 bases). This CDR3 contains 14 residues. Germline lookup yields CDR1 SQVTM and CDR2 ANQGSEA. The germline V and J ends were trimmed by 4 bases and 0 bases, with 11 bases remaining between them. CDR3 coding DNA: TGCAGCGTTGCGGTTGACTATAGCACAGATACGCAGTATTTT. It specifies CSVAVDYSTDTQYF.

This chain joins TRBV28 and TRBJ2-3; D possibly corresponds to TRBD2 (6 bases). Trimming took 6 bases from V and 10 from J, leaving 14 bases between them. Germline CDR1 MDHEN, CDR2 SYDVKM. The CDR3 contains 12 residues. The CDR3 sequence: CASSSSWGAQYF. In DNA, the CDR3 is TGTGCCAGCAGCTCGTCTTGGGGGGCGCAGTATTTT.